This is a list of T cell receptor beta chains from one sample in a study of T-cell reconstitution after alpha-beta-depleted transplantation in children. TCRdb redid the calling of the PCR reads with MiXCR, one entry per CDR3 protein. The sample lists 600,000 to 700,000 distinct CDR3 sequences; about an eighth were seen once. The sequencing used PBMCs, collected before TCRalphabeta/CD19-depleted stem cell transplant. These receptor sequences come from a girl aged 2 to 10 with congenital amegakaryocytic thrombocytopenia, due to receive a stem cell transplant. Both conserved end residues are part of each CDR3. A D gene is named only where the DNA matches it firmly. Clone size appears in some rows only: once, few, many, or a class for an expanded clone.

D gene,clone size,V gene,J gene,CDR3 length,CDR3 DNA,CDR3 protein
NA,few,TRBV11-2,TRBJ1-2,14,TGTGCCAGCAGCTTCACGGAGGCCGGTCGGAGCTACACCTTC,CASSFTEAGRSYTF
NA,many,TRBV7-9,TRBJ2-1,16,TGTGCCAGCAGCTCATATGGGTTTGACTCCTACAATGAGCAGTTCTTC,CASSSYGFDSYNEQFF
NA,many,TRBV4-1,TRBJ2-1,18,TGCGCCAGCAGCCACGGCCAACGTTGGGGCCTAGCGAGCAATGAGCAGTTCTTC,CASSHGQRWGLASNEQFF
NA,many,TRBV27,TRBJ2-6,19,TGTGCCAGCAGTTTAGACGGTCAGTCCACCCTCTTTGGGGCCAACGTCCTGACTTTC,CASSLDGQSTLFGANVLTF
TRBD1,many,TRBV29-1,TRBJ1-5,14,TGCAGCGCCCGACAGGGTGGGGGCAATCAGCCCCAGCATTTT,CSARQGGGNQPQHF
NA,NA,TRBV11-2,TRBJ2-7,17,TGTGCCAGCAGCTTTTTCCCGGGTGGGGTACAGATGACCGAGCAGTACTTC,CASSFFPGGVQMTEQYF
TRBD1,few,TRBV5-1,TRBJ1-1,13,TGCGCCAGCCGGACAGGGGAGAACACTGAAGCTTTCTTT,CASRTGENTEAFF
NA,few,TRBV10-3,TRBJ2-3,15,TGTGCCAACATCACGACAGTGAATGTACAGGGTAGGGACTTTTTT,CANITTVNVQGRDFF
TRBD2,NA,TRBV5-1,TRBJ2-1,20,TGCGCCAGCAGCTTTCCTCGTGTGCAGTTAAGCGGGGACCCCTACAATGAGCAGTTCTTC,CASSFPRVQLSGDPYNEQFF
NA,few,TRBV5-1,TRBJ2-1,14,TGCGCCAGCAGCAGTCGGGACGGTTACAATGAGCAGTTCTTC,CASSSRDGYNEQFF
TRBD2,many,TRBV20-1,TRBJ2-3,15,TGCAGTGCTAGACCACTAGCGGGAGCGGCAGATACGCAGTATTTT,CSARPLAGAADTQYF
TRBD2,few,TRBV7-6,TRBJ2-7,15,TGTGCCAGCAGCTTAGTTAGCGGGAGGGCCAACGAGCAGTACTTC,CASSLVSGRANEQYF
NA,NA,TRBV20-1,TRBJ2-1,13,TGCAGTGCTAGAGTCGGCCCAGGGGATGAGCAGTTCTTC,CSARVGPGDEQFF
NA,NA,TRBV5-1,TRBJ1-1,14,TGCGCCAGCAGCGGGTTTTCGATGAACACTGAAGCTTTCTTT,CASSGFSMNTEAFF
TRBD2,many,TRBV20-1,TRBJ2-7,14,TGCAGTGCTAGAACTAGCGGGGGTTCTTACGAGCAGTACTTC,CSARTSGGSYEQYF
NA,many,TRBV7-8,TRBJ2-7,13,TGTGCCAGCAGCTTAGGAGGGCTGGACGAGCAGTACTTC,CASSLGGLDEQYF
NA,few,TRBV29-1,TRBJ2-5,13,TGCAGCGCTGGCAGGCGCAGCCAAGAGACCCAGTACTTC,CSAGRRSQETQYF
NA,NA,TRBV30,TRBJ2-5,11,TGTGCCTGGAGTTTCAAAGAGACCCAGTACTTC,CAWSFKETQYF
TRBD2,NA,TRBV5-1,TRBJ2-5,16,TGCGCCAGCAGCTTGGATCGGGGGGGGTGGAAAGAGACCCAGTACTTC,CASSLDRGGWKETQYF
NA,many,TRBV20-1,TRBJ1-5,14,TGCAGTGCTAGAGAGGGGGCTAGCAATCAGCCCCAGCATTTT,CSAREGASNQPQHF
NA,few,TRBV20-1,TRBJ2-1,11,TGCAGTGCTTCCGACGACAATGAGCAGTTCTTC,CSASDDNEQFF
NA,few,TRBV6-1,TRBJ2-5,14,TGTGCCAGCACCGCTCTCCCCCCCCGGGGTCCTTGGTACTTC,CASTALPPRGPWYF
NA,NA,TRBV28,TRBJ2-7,18,TGTGCCAGCAGTCCGAGGGGGGCGGGGGACTTCCACTCCTACGAGCAGTACTTC,CASSPRGAGDFHSYEQYF
TRBD2,many,TRBV29-1,TRBJ2-1,16,TGCAGCGTTGAAGATCAGTTACTAGCGGGTAACAATGAGCAGTTCTTC,CSVEDQLLAGNNEQFF
NA,many,TRBV28,TRBJ2-7,13,TGTGCCAGCAGTCAATTACCAGCTTACGAGCAGTACTTC,CASSQLPAYEQYF
NA,few,TRBV30,TRBJ2-3,15,TGTGCCTGGAACCGGAGGGCAGCCAGCACAGATACGCAGTATTTT,CAWNRRAASTDTQYF
TRBD2,NA,TRBV6-1,TRBJ2-2,17,TGTGCCAGCTGGCCTAGCGGGAGGGACTTGAACACCGGGGAGCTGTTTTTT,CASWPSGRDLNTGELFF
TRBD1,once,TRBV20-1,TRBJ1-6,17,TGCAGTGCCCGAACTCACGGGACAGGGGATTACAATTCACCCCTCCACTTT,CSARTHGTGDYNSPLHF
TRBD2,few,TRBV10-3,TRBJ2-1,19,TGTGCCATCAGTGAGTCCCCCTTCTCCGCGGGAGCCCTCTACAATGAGCAGTTCTTC,CAISESPFSAGALYNEQFF
NA,few,TRBV29-1,TRBJ2-6,14,TGCAGCGTTGGCGGGACTCCTGGGGCCAACGTCCTGACTTTC,CSVGGTPGANVLTF
TRBD1,NA,TRBV2,TRBJ1-4,15,TGTGCCAGCAGGGATCGCGGGCAGGGGGCCGAAAAACTGTTTTTT,CASRDRGQGAEKLFF
NA,NA,TRBV18,TRBJ2-1,15,TGTGCCAGCTCACCGCTACCCAGACACTACAATGAGCAGTTCTTC,CASSPLPRHYNEQFF
TRBD2,many,TRBV12-3/TRBV12-4,TRBJ2-5,17,TGTGCCAGCAGTTTCGTAGCGGGAGGATCGTACCAAGAGACCCAGTACTTC,CASSFVAGGSYQETQYF
NA,many,TRBV20-1,TRBJ2-3,14,TGCAGTGCTAGAGACGGGCTCTACTCAGATACGCAGTATTTT,CSARDGLYSDTQYF
NA,many,TRBV10-3,TRBJ1-5,11,TGTGCCATCAGGGGTCATCAGCCCCAGCATTTT,CAIRGHQPQHF
NA,many,TRBV6-5,TRBJ1-6,15,TGTGCCAGCAGTTACTCAGGCCAAAATCGATCACCCCTCCACTTT,CASSYSGQNRSPLHF
NA,many,TRBV7-2,TRBJ1-1,14,TGTGCCAGCAGCTATATCACCCACCTTGCCGGAGCTTTCTTT,CASSYITHLAGAFF
TRBD1,many,TRBV12-5,TRBJ1-1,14,TGTGCTAGTGGTTCGACAGGGCCGAACACTGAAGCTTTCTTT,CASGSTGPNTEAFF
NA,many,TRBV20-1,TRBJ1-1,13,TGCAGTGCCGAAGGGGGAGTCGGCACTGAAGCTTTCTTT,CSAEGGVGTEAFF
TRBD1,NA,TRBV12-3/TRBV12-4,TRBJ2-7,16,TGTGCCAGCAGTCCAGCGCTCGGGACAGCAGACTACGAGCAGTACTTC,CASSPALGTADYEQYF
TRBD2,few,TRBV27,TRBJ2-1,15,TGTGCCAGCAGTTTATCGACTAGCGGTTACAATGAGCAGTTCTTC,CASSLSTSGYNEQFF
TRBD2,few,TRBV6-1,TRBJ2-7,13,TGTGCCAGCAGAGCGGGGAATGCCTACGAGCAGTACTTC,CASRAGNAYEQYF
TRBD2,many,TRBV7-2,TRBJ2-1,15,TGTGCCAGCAGCTTGAGCGGGGGTCGCTACAATGAGCAGTTCTTC,CASSLSGGRYNEQFF
NA,NA,TRBV5-1,TRBJ2-1,13,TGCGCCAGCAGGGAGGGACAGCCCAATGAGCAGTTCTTC,CASREGQPNEQFF
NA,NA,TRBV5-6,TRBJ2-7,13,TGTGCCAGCAGCCCCGGGCTCCCCGGTGTGCAGTACTTC,CASSPGLPGVQYF
NA,few,TRBV7-6,TRBJ1-1,15,TGTGCCAGCAGCTCGCAGGGTAATGGGGGCACTGAAGCTTTCTTT,CASSSQGNGGTEAFF
NA,few,TRBV6-1,TRBJ2-3,14,TGTGCCAGCAGAAACGTAGGTTTAACAGATACGCAGTATTTT,CASRNVGLTDTQYF
NA,many,TRBV5-6,TRBJ2-1,17,TGTGCCAGCAGCTTGGCTCGGCTAACCAGGTCCTACAATGAGCAGTTCTTC,CASSLARLTRSYNEQFF
TRBD1,few,TRBV7-9,TRBJ1-1,15,TGTGCCAGCAGCGGCGGACAGGGGGCGAGCACTGAAGCTTTCTTT,CASSGGQGASTEAFF
TRBD2,many,TRBV29-1,TRBJ2-3,14,TGCAGCGTCGCCCACGGGACTAGCGGAGATACGCAGTATTTT,CSVAHGTSGDTQYF
NA,few,TRBV20-1,TRBJ2-2,13,TGCAGTGCTAGAGGGACTCAGACCGGGGAGCTGTTTTTT,CSARGTQTGELFF
NA,NA,TRBV5-1,TRBJ2-1,16,TGCGCCAGCAGCTTGGGTGGGGGGGCCACCTACAATGAGCAGTTCTTC,CASSLGGGATYNEQFF
TRBD2,many,TRBV20-1,TRBJ2-7,15,TGCAGTGCTAGAGATCTGGCGGGAGGTCGTTACGAGCAGTACTTC,CSARDLAGGRYEQYF
TRBD1,many,TRBV6-5,TRBJ1-4,14,TGTGCCAGCAGTTTCGGGACAGGGTCGGGAAAACTGTTTTTT,CASSFGTGSGKLFF
TRBD2,few,TRBV5-1,TRBJ2-1,14,TGCGCCAGCAGCTTGTGGGGAGGGGCGGCTGAGCAGTTCTTC,CASSLWGGAAEQFF